Described below is a single TCR beta chain sequence and its context. Its antigen is currently unknown. Assay used: immunoSEQ multiplex PCR; TCRdb lists only in-frame clones, some missing. The sample lists tens of thousands of clones, about 86% occurring once. The source of the sample is a study of OX40 agonist ivuxolimab in advanced cancers. Study-wide context: The group had a mean age of 60 years, ranged from about 20 to 79, and was 80% to 90% male.

The CDR3 is 15 amino acids. The ends were cut back, 3 bases at V and 2 bases at J, with 13 bases in the middle. In germline, CDR1 is LNHNV, CDR2 YYDKDF (reference sequence). Enrollment shut out patients with autoimmune disease history or systemic immunosuppression. Study-wide results and caveats: CD8+ T cells averaged more expanded clones than CD4+. At 0.1 to 3.0 mg/kg, clonal expansion of CD4+ and CD8+ blood T cells had occurred by week 6.

This material consisted of CD4+ or CD8+ T cells sorted from blood, taken in a trial of the OX40 agonist ivuxolimab. This clonotype was sampled from an adult with an advanced solid tumor such as melanoma, head and neck, liver or kidney cancer. The chain has TRBV15 and TRBJ1-1; D is possibly TRBD1 (6 bases). In DNA, the CDR3 is TGTGCCACCAGCAGGCAGACAGGCCAAAACACTGAAGCTTTCTTT. Encoded protein: CATSRQTGQNTEAFF.